This passage covers 2 T cell receptor beta chains from one sample sequenced in a study of shared clonotypes between healthy human individuals. Clones were sequenced by immunoSEQ multiplex PCR, and TCRdb holds only the in-frame ones, with some missing. The sample shows about 2.3 million clones, roughly 92% of them seen only once. The sample taken for sequencing was naive CD4+ T cells from PBMCs. The subset denotes: CD45RA+ positively selected. These receptors were collected from a man younger than 35 in good health. Some clones in this sample may be carry-over from other donors' samples.

This chain links TRBV2 with TRBJ1-2; D is possibly TRBD1 (5 bases). Trimming took off 7 bases at V and 7 bases at J, with 16 bases between the two ends. Germline-derived CDR1 and CDR2 are SNHLY and FYNNEI. The CDR3 runs 13 residues. The CDR3 DNA follows: TGTGCCAGCACCCCGAACGGGGGGACTGGCTACACCTTC. Its protein is CASTPNGGTGYTF.

This clone appeared a single time. J is TRBJ1-1 and V is TRBV18, with 11 bases identical to TRBD1. The CDR3 is made up of 15 amino acids. V trimming: 6 bases; J trimming: 0 bases; junction bases outside the gene matches: 3. The germline V gene has CDR1 KGHSH and CDR2 LQKENI. CDR3 DNA sequence: TGTGCCAGCTCGGGACAGGGGGTGGTGAACACTGAAGCTTTCTTT. This gives the protein CASSGQGVVNTEAFF.